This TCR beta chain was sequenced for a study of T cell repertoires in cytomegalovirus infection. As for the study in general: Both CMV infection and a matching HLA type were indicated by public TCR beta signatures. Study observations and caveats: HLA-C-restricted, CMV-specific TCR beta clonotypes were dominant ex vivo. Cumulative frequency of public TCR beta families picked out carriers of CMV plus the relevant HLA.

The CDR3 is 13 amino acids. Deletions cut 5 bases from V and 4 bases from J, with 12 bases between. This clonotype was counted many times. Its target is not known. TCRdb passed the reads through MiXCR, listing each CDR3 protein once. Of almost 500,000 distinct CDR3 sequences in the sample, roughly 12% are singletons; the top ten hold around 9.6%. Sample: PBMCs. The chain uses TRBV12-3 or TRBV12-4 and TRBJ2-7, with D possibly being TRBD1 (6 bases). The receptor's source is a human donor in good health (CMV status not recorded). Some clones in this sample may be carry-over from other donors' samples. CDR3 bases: TGTGCCAGCAGTCCCAACACAGGGTACGAGCAGTACTTC. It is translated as CASSPNTGYEQYF.